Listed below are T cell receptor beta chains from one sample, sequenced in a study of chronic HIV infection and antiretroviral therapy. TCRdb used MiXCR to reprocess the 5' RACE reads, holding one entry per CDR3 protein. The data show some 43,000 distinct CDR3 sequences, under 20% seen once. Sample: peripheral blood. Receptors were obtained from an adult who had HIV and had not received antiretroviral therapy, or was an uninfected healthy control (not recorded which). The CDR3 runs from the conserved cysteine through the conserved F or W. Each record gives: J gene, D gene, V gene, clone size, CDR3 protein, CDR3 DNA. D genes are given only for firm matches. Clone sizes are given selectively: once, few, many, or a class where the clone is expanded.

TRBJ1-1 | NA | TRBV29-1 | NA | CSAGTNTEAFF | TGCAGCGCCGGTACGAACACTGAAGCTTTCTTT
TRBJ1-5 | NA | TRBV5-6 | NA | CASSLWAGLAQPQHF | TGTGCCAGCAGTCTATGGGCAGGGCTCGCTCAGCCCCAGCATTTT
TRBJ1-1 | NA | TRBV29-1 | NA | CSVVPGLEAFF | TGCAGCGTTGTCCCGGGCCTTGAAGCTTTCTTT
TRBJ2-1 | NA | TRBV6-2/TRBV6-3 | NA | CASSLRGGAREQFF | TGTGCCAGCAGCCTCCGTGGGGGGGCGAGGGAGCAGTTCTTC
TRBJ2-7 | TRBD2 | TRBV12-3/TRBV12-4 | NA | CASSLRTSGSFHEQYF | TGTGCCAGCAGTTTAAGGACTAGCGGGAGTTTCCACGAGCAGTACTTC
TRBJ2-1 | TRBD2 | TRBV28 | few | CASSTTGTRGTIFNEQFF | TGTGCCAGCAGTACCACCGGGACTAGAGGAACAATCTTCAATGAGCAGTTCTTC
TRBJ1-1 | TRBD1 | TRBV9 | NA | CASSTTPGTGLTEAFF | TGTGCCAGCAGCACCACCCCCGGGACAGGTCTCACTGAAGCTTTCTTT
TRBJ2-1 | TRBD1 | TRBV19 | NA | CASTQQGQGALNEQFF | TGTGCCAGTACTCAGCAGGGACAGGGGGCGCTAAATGAGCAGTTCTTC
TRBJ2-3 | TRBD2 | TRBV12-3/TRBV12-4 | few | CASSPRLAGRFTDTQYF | TGTGCCAGCAGTCCACGACTAGCGGGACGTTTCACAGATACGCAGTATTTT
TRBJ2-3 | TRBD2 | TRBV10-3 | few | CAIRGTSDPSTDTQYF | TGTGCCATCAGAGGGACTAGCGACCCAAGCACAGATACGCAGTATTTT
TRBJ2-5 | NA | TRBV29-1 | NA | CSVRPGETQYF | TGCAGCGTAAGACCCGGAGAGACCCAGTACTTC